This T cell receptor (beta chain) was recorded in a study of blood T cell repertoires in COVID-19. Study-wide context: Acute and convalescent COVID-19 samples came from the United States, Italy and Spain. PBMCs, B-cell-depleted T cells, or T cells provided the cDNA or gDNA that made up the material.

The CDR3 totals 13 residues. Germline CDR1 SQVTM, CDR2 ANQGSEA. The trim removed 5 bases at V and 2 bases at J, leaving 5 bases unmatched. Study processing details: Reference gene primer amplification in the assay estimated nucleated cell counts. Data came from immunoSEQ multiplex PCR; TCRdb stores just in-frame clones and leaves some out. The D gene and trimming were derived from the DNA, and the V and J assignments and clone size from that table. The sample shows 100,000 to 150,000 clones, almost 85% of them seen only once. Sequenced sample: peripheral blood. This receptor was obtained from a man in his 60s with acute or convalescent COVID-19. This sequence joins TRBV29-1 and TRBJ2-7; the match to TRBD1 covers 8 bases. For the CDR3, the DNA is TGCAGCGTTCGGCAGGGGGCCACCTACGAGCAGTACTTC. It is translated as CSVRQGATYEQYF.